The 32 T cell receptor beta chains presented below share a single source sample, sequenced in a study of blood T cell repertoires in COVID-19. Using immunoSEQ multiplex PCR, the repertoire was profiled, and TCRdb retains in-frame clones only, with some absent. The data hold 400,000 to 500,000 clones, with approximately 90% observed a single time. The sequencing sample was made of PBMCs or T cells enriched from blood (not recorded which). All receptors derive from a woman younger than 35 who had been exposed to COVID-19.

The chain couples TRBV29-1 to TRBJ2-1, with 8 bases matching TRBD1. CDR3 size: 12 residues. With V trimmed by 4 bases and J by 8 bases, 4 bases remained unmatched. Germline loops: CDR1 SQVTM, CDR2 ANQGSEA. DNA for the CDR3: TGCAGCGTTGTTCAGGGGGCGTATGAGCAGTTCTTC. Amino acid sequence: CSVVQGAYEQFF.

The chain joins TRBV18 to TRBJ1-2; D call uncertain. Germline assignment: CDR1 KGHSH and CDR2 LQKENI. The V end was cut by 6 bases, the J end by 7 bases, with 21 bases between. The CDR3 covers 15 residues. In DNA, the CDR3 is TGTGCCAGCTCCCCAGATACCGGGAGGCACTCTGGCTACACCTTC. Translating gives CASSPDTGRHSGYTF.

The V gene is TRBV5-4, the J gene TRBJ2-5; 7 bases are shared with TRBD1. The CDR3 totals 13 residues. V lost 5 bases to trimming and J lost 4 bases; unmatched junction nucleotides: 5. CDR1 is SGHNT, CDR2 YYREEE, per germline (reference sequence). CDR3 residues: CASRTGSTETQYF. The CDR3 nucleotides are TGTGCCAGCAGGACAGGGTCGACAGAGACCCAGTACTTC.

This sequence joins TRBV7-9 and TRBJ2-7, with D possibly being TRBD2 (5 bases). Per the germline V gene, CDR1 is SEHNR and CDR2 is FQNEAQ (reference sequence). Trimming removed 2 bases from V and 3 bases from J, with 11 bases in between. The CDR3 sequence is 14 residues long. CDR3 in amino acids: CASSLSGSGYEQYF. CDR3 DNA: TGTGCCAGCAGCTTAAGTGGAAGCGGCTACGAGCAGTACTTC. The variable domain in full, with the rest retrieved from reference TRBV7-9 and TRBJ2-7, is DTGVSQNPRHKITKRGQNVTFRCDPISEHNRLYWYRQTLGQGPEFLTYFQNEAQLEKSRLLSDRFSAERPKGSFSTLEIQRTEQGDSAMYLCASSLSGSGYEQYFGPGTRLTVT.

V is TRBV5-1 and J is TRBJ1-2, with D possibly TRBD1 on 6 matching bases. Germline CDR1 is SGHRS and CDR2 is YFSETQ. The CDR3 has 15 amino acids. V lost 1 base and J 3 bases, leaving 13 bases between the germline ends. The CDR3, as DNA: TGCGCCAGCAGCTTGAAGGTTGGGGGCGACTATGGCTACACCTTC. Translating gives CASSLKVGGDYGYTF. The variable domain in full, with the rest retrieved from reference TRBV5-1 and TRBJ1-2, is KAGVTQTPRYLIKTRGQQVTLSCSPISGHRSVSWYQQTPGQGLQFLFEYFSETQRNKGNFPGRFSGRQFSNSRSEMNVSTLELGDSALYLCASSLKVGGDYGYTFGSGTRLTVV.

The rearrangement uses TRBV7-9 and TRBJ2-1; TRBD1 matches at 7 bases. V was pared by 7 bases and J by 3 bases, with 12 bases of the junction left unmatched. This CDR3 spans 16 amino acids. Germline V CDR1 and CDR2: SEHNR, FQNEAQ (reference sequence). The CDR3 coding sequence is TGTGCCAGCACCCCTAGCAGCTACAGGGGCTACAATGAGCAGTTCTTC. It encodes CASTPSSYRGYNEQFF.

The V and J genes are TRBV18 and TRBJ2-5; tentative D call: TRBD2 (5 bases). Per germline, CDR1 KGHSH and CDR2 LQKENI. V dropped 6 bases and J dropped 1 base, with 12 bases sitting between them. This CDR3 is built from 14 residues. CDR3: CASSSSGSQETQYF. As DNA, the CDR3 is TGTGCCAGCTCGTCCAGCGGATCCCAAGAGACCCAGTACTTC.

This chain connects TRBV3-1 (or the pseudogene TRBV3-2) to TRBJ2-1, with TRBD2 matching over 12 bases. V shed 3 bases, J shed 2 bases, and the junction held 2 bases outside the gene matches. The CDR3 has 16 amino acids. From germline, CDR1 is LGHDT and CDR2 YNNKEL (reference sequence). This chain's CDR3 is CASSQRTSGTYNEQFF. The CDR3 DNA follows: TGTGCCAGCAGCCAGAGGACTAGCGGGACCTACAATGAGCAGTTCTTC.

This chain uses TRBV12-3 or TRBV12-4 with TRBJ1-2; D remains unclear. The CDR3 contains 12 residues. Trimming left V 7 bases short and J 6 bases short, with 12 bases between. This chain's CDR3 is CASILGRDGYTF. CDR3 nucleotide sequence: TGTGCCAGCATTCTCGGTCGAGATGGCTACACCTTC.

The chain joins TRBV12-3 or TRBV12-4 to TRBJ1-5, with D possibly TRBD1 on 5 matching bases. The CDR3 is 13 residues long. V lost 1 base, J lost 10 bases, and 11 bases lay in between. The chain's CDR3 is CASSLDSGGPQHF. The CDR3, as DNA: TGTGCCAGCAGTTTAGACAGCGGGGGACCCCAGCATTTT.

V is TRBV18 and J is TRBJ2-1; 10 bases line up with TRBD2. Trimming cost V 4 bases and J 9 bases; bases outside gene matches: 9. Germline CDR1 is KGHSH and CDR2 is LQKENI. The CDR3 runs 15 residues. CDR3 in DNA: TGTGCCAGCTCACGCGGACTAGCGGAGGTGGGTGAGCAGTTCTTC. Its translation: CASSRGLAEVGEQFF.

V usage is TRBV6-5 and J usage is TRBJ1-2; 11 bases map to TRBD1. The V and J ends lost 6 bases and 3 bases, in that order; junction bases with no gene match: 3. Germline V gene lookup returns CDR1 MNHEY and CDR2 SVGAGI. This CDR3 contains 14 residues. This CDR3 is CASSRDRGDYGYTF. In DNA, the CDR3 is TGTGCCAGCAGCCGGGACAGGGGGGACTATGGCTACACCTTC.

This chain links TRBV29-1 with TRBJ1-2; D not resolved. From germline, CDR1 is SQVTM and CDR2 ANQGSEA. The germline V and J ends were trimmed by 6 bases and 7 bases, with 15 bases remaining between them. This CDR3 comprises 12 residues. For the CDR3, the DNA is TGCAGCGTAGATTCAACGGAGGGTGGCTACACCTTC. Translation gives CSVDSTEGGYTF.

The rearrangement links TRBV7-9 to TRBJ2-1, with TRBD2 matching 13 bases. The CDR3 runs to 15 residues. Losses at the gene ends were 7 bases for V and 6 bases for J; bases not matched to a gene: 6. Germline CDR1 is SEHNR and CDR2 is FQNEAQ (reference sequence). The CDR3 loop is CASNAGTSGTNEQFF. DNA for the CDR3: TGTGCCAGCAACGCCGGGACTAGCGGGACCAATGAGCAGTTCTTC.

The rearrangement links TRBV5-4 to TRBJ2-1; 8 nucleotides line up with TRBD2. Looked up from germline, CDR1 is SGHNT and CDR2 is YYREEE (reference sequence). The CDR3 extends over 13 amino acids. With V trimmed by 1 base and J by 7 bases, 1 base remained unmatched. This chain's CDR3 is CASSLIAGNEQFF. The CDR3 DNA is TGTGCCAGCAGCTTGATAGCGGGGAATGAGCAGTTCTTC. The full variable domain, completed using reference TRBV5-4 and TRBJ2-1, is ETGVTQSPTHLIKTRGQQVTLRCSSQSGHNTVSWYQQALGQGPQFIFQYYREEENGRGNFPPRFSGLQFPNYSSELNVNALELDDSALYLCASSLIAGNEQFFGPGTRLTVL.

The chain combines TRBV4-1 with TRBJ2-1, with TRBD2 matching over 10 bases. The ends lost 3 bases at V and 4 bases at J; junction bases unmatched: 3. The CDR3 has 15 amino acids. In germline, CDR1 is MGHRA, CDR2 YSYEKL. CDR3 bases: TGCGCCAGCAGCCAGCTAGCGGGAGCTTACAATGAGCAGTTCTTC. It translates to CASSQLAGAYNEQFF.

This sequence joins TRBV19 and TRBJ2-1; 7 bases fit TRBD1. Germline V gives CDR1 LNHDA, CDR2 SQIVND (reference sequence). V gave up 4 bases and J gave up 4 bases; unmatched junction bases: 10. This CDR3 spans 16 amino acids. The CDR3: CASSTDRDSYYNEQFF. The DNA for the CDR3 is TGTGCCAGTAGTACCGACCGGGACAGTTATTACAATGAGCAGTTCTTC.

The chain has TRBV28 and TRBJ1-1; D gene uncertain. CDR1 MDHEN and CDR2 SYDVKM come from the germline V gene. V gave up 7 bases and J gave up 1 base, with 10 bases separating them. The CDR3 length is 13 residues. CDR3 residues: CASTLGRNTEAFF. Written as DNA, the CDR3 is TGTGCCAGCACTTTGGGGAGGAACACTGAAGCTTTCTTT.

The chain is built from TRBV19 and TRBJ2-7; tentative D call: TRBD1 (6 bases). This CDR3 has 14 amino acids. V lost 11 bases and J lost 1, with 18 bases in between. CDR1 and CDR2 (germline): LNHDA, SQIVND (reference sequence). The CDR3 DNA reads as TGTGCCCGATTAAACAGGGCTCCTTCCTACGAGCAGTACTTC. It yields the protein CARLNRAPSYEQYF.

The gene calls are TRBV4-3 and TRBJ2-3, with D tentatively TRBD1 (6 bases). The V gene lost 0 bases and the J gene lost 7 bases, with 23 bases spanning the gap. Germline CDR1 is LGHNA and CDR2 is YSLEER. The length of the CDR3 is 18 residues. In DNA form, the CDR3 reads TGCGCCAGCAGCCAAGACTTTATCTCAACGGACAGATCAAATACGCAGTATTTT. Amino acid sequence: CASSQDFISTDRSNTQYF.

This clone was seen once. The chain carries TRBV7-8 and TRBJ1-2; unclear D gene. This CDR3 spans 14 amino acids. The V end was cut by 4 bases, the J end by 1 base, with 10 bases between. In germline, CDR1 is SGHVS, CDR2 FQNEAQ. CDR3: CASSSPGDNYGYTF. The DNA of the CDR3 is TGTGCCAGCAGCTCCCCCGGGGATAACTATGGCTACACCTTC.

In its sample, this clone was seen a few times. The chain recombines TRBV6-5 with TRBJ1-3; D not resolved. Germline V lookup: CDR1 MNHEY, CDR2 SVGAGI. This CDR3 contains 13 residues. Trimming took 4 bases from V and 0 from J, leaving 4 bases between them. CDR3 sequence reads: CASSSNSGNTIYF. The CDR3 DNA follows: TGTGCCAGCAGTTCCAACTCTGGAAACACCATATATTTT.

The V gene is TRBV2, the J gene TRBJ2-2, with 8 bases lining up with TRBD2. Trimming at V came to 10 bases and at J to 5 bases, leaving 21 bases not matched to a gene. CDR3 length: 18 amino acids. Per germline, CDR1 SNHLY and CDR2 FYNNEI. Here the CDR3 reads CAKQAGLAGNSRTGELFF. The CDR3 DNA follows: TGTGCCAAGCAAGCAGGACTAGCAGGGAATTCGCGAACCGGGGAGCTGTTTTTT.

Here the CDR3 reads CASSLSAGDGTYEQYF. For the CDR3, the DNA is TGTGCCAGCAGCTTAAGCGCGGGGGACGGTACCTACGAGCAGTACTTC. The chain joins TRBV7-6 to TRBJ2-7; TRBD2 aligns across 7 bases. Germline V CDR1 and CDR2: SGHVS, FNYEAQ. Trimming removed 2 bases from V and 2 bases from J; junction bases left unmatched: 9. The CDR3 runs 16 residues.

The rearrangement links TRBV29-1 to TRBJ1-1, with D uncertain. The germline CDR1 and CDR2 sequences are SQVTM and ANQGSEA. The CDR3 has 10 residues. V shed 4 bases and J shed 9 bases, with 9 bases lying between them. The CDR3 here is CSVVTTKAFF. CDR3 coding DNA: TGCAGCGTTGTGACTACAAAAGCTTTCTTT.

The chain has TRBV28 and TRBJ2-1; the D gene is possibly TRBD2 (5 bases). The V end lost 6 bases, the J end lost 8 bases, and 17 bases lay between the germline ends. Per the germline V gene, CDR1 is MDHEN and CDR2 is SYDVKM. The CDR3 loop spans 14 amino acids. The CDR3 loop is CASRKLVPHDEQFF. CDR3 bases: TGTGCCAGCAGGAAACTAGTCCCCCACGATGAGCAGTTCTTC. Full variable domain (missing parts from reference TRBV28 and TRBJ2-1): DVKVTQSSRYLVKRTGEKVFLECVQDMDHENMFWYRQDPGLGLRLIYFSYDVKMKEKGDIPEGYSVSREKKERFSLILESASTNQTSMYLCASRKLVPHDEQFFGPGTRLTVL.

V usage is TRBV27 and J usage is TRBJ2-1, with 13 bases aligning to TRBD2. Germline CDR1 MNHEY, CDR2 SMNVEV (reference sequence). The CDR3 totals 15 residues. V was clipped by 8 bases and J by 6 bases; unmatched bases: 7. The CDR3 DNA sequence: TGTGCCAGCGTATCCGGGACTAGCGGGACCAATGAGCAGTTCTTC. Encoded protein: CASVSGTSGTNEQFF.

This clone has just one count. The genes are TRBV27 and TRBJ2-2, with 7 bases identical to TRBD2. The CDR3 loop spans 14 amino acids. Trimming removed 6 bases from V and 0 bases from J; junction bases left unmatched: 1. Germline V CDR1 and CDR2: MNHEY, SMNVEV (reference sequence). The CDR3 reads CASSLAANTGELFF. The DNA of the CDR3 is TGTGCCAGCAGCCTAGCGGCGAACACCGGGGAGCTGTTTTTT.

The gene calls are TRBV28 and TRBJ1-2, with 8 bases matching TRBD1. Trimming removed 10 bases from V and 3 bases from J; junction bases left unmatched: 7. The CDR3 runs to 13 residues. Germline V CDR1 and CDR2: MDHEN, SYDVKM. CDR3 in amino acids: CAIVDREYYGYTF. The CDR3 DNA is TGTGCCATCGTGGACAGGGAGTACTATGGCTACACCTTC.

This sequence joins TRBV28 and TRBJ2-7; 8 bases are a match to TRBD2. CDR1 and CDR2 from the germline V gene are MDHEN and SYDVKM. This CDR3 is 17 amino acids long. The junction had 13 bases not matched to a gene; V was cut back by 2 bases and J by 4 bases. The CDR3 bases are TGTGCCAGCAGTTTAGAATTGGCCGGGACTAGTTCTTACGAGCAGTACTTC. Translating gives CASSLELAGTSSYEQYF.

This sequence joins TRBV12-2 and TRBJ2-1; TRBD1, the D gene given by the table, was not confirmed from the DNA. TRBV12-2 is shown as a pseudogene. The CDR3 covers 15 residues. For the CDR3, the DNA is TGTGCAAGTCCCATGACAGGGCGGTTGTACAATGAGCAGTTCTTC. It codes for CASPMTGRLYNEQFF.

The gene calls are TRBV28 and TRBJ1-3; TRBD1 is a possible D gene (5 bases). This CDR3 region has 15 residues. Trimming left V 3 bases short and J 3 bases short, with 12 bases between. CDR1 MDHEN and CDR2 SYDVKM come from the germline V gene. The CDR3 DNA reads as TGTGCCAGCAGTTTGGTCCCCAGGGTTGGAAACACCATATATTTT. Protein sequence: CASSLVPRVGNTIYF.